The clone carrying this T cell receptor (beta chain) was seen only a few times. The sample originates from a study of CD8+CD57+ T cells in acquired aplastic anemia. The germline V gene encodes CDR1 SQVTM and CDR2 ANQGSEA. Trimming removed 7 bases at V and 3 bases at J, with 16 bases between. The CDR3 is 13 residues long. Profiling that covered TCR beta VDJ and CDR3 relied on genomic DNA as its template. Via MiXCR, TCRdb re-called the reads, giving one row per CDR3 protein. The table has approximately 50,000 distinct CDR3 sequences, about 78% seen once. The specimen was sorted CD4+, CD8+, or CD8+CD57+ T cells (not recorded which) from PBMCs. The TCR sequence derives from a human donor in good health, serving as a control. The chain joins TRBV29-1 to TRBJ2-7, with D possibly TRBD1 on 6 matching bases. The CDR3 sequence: CSASGTTSYEQYF. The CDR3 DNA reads TGCAGCGCGTCCGGGACAACTAGCTACGAGCAGTACTTC.